This T cell receptor (beta chain) was documented in a study of technical replicates of blood from several donors. Assay used: immunoSEQ multiplex PCR; TCRdb lists only in-frame clones, some missing. The sample yields around 80,000 clones, about 91% seen once. V shed 4 bases, J shed 4 bases, and the junction held 7 bases outside the gene matches. Germline-derived CDR1 and CDR2 are SGHRS and YFSETQ. The CDR3 has 15 residues. J is TRBJ2-2 and V is TRBV5-1; TRBD1 matches at 7 bases. This receptor was obtained from a human donor in good health. The specimen was T cells isolated from PBMCs. Here the CDR3 DNA reads TGCGCCAGCAGCCCATGGGGACAGAGCACCGGGGAGCTGTTTTTT. Translated: CASSPWGQSTGELFF. The full variable domain, its missing parts supplied by reference TRBV5-1 and TRBJ2-2, is KAGVTQTPRYLIKTRGQQVTLSCSPISGHRSVSWYQQTPGQGLQFLFEYFSETQRNKGNFPGRFSGRQFSNSRSEMNVSTLELGDSALYLCASSPWGQSTGELFFGEGSRLTVL.